The rows below give T cell receptor beta chains drawn from one sample of a study of T cells after yellow fever vaccination. Using its own MiXCR run on the 5' RACE reads, TCRdb lists one record per CDR3 protein. The sample lists nearly 300,000 distinct CDR3 sequences; approximately 10% were seen once. Sequenced here: CD4+ T cells sorted from PBMCs, sampled 5 days after the yellow fever booster vaccination. The receptors here all came from a man younger than 30 who received the YFV17D yellow fever vaccine. Both conserved end residues are part of each CDR3. A D gene is named only where the DNA matches it firmly. Size values are once, few and many counts, or a class for expanded clones, and some rows have none.

CDR3	DNA	V	J	size	D
CAITERLAEGNGELFF	TGTGCCATCACCGAGAGACTAGCAGAGGGGAACGGGGAGCTGTTTTTT	TRBV10-3	TRBJ2-2	many	TRBD2
CASSQDMNDRREQYF	TGTGCCAGCAGCCAAGATATGAATGACAGGCGCGAGCAGTACTTC	TRBV3-1	TRBJ2-7	NA	NA
CASSLGLTNTGELFF	TGCGCCAGCAGCTTGGGACTAACGAACACCGGGGAGCTGTTTTTT	TRBV5-1	TRBJ2-2	few	NA
CASSFQGGRSGNTIYF	TGTGCCAGCAGCTTCCAGGGGGGACGCTCTGGAAACACCATATATTTT	TRBV7-9	TRBJ1-3	many	TRBD1
CASGTGGTDTQYF	TGCGCCAGCGGGACAGGGGGGACAGATACGCAGTATTTT	TRBV10-1	TRBJ2-3	NA	TRBD1
CAISEFPGGTEAFF	TGTGCCATCAGTGAGTTTCCCGGTGGAACTGAAGCTTTCTTT	TRBV10-3	TRBJ1-1	NA	NA
CASSPIDPGVYGYTF	TGTGCCAGCTCACCGATAGACCCCGGAGTCTATGGCTACACCTTC	TRBV18	TRBJ1-2	NA	NA
CASSQVRSSYNEQFF	TGTGCCAGCTCACAGGTCCGGAGCTCCTACAATGAGCAGTTCTTC	TRBV18	TRBJ2-1	NA	NA
CASSLDTGDQPQHF	TGCGCCAGCAGCTTGGACACCGGCGATCAGCCCCAGCATTTT	TRBV5-1	TRBJ1-5	NA	NA
CASSRYREQYF	TGTGCCAGCAGCCGATACAGAGAGCAGTACTTC	TRBV7-9	TRBJ2-7	few	NA
CASSGGTGNNEQFF	TGCGCCAGCAGCGGAGGGACGGGGAACAATGAGCAGTTCTTC	TRBV5-1	TRBJ2-1	NA	NA
CASSLGGLENTEAFF	TGTGCCAGCAGCTTAGGGGGGTTGGAGAACACTGAAGCTTTCTTT	TRBV11-2	TRBJ1-1	NA	NA
CASSSKGGGDTQYF	TGTGCCAGCAGCTCCAAGGGGGGGGGAGATACGCAGTATTTT	TRBV5-4	TRBJ2-3	few	NA
CASSEASARGGNTGELFF	TGTGCCAGCAGTGAAGCATCTGCGCGGGGGGGCAACACCGGGGAGCTGTTTTTT	TRBV2	TRBJ2-2	few	TRBD2
CASSYLGAGANVLTF	TGTGCCAGCAGCTACTTGGGAGCCGGGGCCAACGTCCTGACTTTC	TRBV3-1	TRBJ2-6	NA	NA
CASRWHGGPTEAFF	TGTGCCAGCAGGTGGCACGGGGGGCCCACTGAAGCTTTCTTT	TRBV6-5	TRBJ1-1	few	NA
CSATRTAKETQYF	TGCAGTGCGACGAGGACTGCCAAAGAGACCCAGTACTTC	TRBV20-1	TRBJ2-5	NA	NA
CASSSQAPSGTDTQYF	TGCGCCAGCAGCTCTCAAGCGCCATCCGGCACAGATACGCAGTATTTT	TRBV5-1	TRBJ2-3	many	NA
CASSPGQRNQPQHF	TGTGCCAGTAGCCCGGGACAGCGAAATCAGCCCCAGCATTTT	TRBV19	TRBJ1-5	few	TRBD1
CASSWDVSYGYTF	TGTGCCAGCAGCTGGGACGTCTCGTATGGCTACACCTTC	TRBV7-9	TRBJ1-2	many	NA
CSARAPSGLTYNEQFF	TGCAGTGCTAGAGCCCCTAGCGGGTTGACCTACAATGAGCAGTTCTTC	TRBV20-1	TRBJ2-1	few	TRBD2
CASSVGGDNYGYTF	TGTGCCAGCAGCGTAGGGGGGGATAACTATGGCTACACCTTC	TRBV9	TRBJ1-2	NA	NA
CASSPQAPWQGARDEQFF	TGTGCCAGCAGCCCCCAAGCCCCTTGGCAGGGGGCGCGGGATGAGCAGTTCTTC	TRBV3-2	TRBJ2-1	NA	NA
CASSVGTANPGELFF	TGTGCCAGCAGCGTCGGGACAGCGAACCCCGGGGAGCTGTTTTTT	TRBV7-9	TRBJ2-2	NA	TRBD1
CASSQWAGGPEDTQYF	TGCGCCAGCAGCCAATGGGCGGGGGGGCCTGAAGATACGCAGTATTTT	TRBV4-3	TRBJ2-3	NA	TRBD2
CASMPLGSNQPQHF	TGTGCCAGCATGCCACTTGGCAGCAATCAGCCCCAGCATTTT	TRBV6-2/TRBV6-3	TRBJ1-5	NA	NA
CASSRVANTEAFF	TGTGCCAGCAGTAGGGTCGCGAACACTGAAGCTTTCTTT	TRBV2	TRBJ1-1	few	NA
CASCTGSGETEAFF	TGTGCCAGCTGTACAGGGTCCGGGGAGACTGAAGCTTTCTTT	TRBV18	TRBJ1-1	NA	NA
CASRGSSYEQYF	TGCGCCAGCCGGGGGAGTTCCTACGAGCAGTACTTC	TRBV5-1	TRBJ2-7	many	NA
CASSLNGGTDTQYF	TGCGCCAGCAGCTTGAACGGGGGCACAGATACGCAGTATTTT	TRBV5-1	TRBJ2-3	many	NA
CASSIDLDRLNQPQHF	TGCGCCAGCAGCATAGACCTCGACAGACTGAATCAGCCCCAGCATTTT	TRBV4-1	TRBJ1-5	NA	NA
CSARRGQPQHF	TGCAGTGCTAGGAGAGGTCAGCCCCAGCATTTT	TRBV20-1	TRBJ1-5	NA	NA
CASTRGVPLNTEAFF	TGCGCCAGCACCCGGGGGGTCCCATTGAACACTGAAGCTTTCTTT	TRBV5-1	TRBJ1-1	few	NA
CAWGRTGLSQETQYF	TGTGCCTGGGGTAGGACAGGACTCTCTCAAGAGACCCAGTACTTC	TRBV30	TRBJ2-5	NA	TRBD1
CASEQGFTDTQYF	TGTGCCAGCGAACAGGGGTTCACAGATACGCAGTATTTT	TRBV2	TRBJ2-3	many	TRBD1